The rows below give T cell receptor beta chains drawn from one sample of a study of CD8 T cells in ankylosing spondylitis. MiXCR, run by TCRdb on the 5' RACE reads, gives a single entry per CDR3 protein. The sample carries under 250,000 distinct CDR3 sequences, around 7.9% recorded once. Sequences were obtained from blood, either unsorted or a sorted T cell fraction (not recorded which). Receptors were obtained from a male donor with ankylosing spondylitis. The CDR3 runs from the conserved cysteine through the conserved F or W. The D gene is left open where the match is weak. A row's size may be missing; if present it is once, few, many or a size class.

J	size	D	V	CDR3	DNA
TRBJ2-7	many	TRBD2	TRBV27	CASSSGLAAAYEQYF	TGTGCCAGCAGTTCCGGACTAGCCGCAGCCTACGAGCAGTACTTC
TRBJ2-1	.	.	TRBV28	CASSFLREQFF	TGTGCCAGCAGCTTCCTGCGGGAGCAGTTCTTC
TRBJ2-1	many	.	TRBV4-3	CASSQSGANYNEQFF	TGCGCCAGCAGCCAATCGGGGGCAAACTACAATGAGCAGTTCTTC
TRBJ2-7	few	.	TRBV27	CASSLGPGSWGHEQYF	TGTGCCAGCAGTTTAGGCCCCGGGAGTTGGGGGCACGAGCAGTACTTC
TRBJ2-1	few	.	TRBV4-2	CASSQVEDDVNEQFF	TGTGCCAGCAGCCAAGTCGAGGACGACGTTAATGAGCAGTTCTTC
TRBJ1-1	many	.	TRBV7-2	CASSPWLTEAFF	TGTGCCAGCAGCCCGTGGTTGACTGAAGCTTTCTTT
TRBJ2-7	many	.	TRBV29-1	CSVVSYEQYF	TGCAGCGTTGTCTCCTACGAGCAGTACTTC
TRBJ2-7	many	TRBD2	TRBV4-1	CASSQGLAGSSYEQYF	TGCGCCAGCAGCCAGGGACTAGCGGGATCCTCCTACGAGCAGTACTTC
TRBJ2-2	.	.	TRBV4-3	CASSQDENTGELFF	TGCGCCAGCAGCCAAGATGAGAACACCGGGGAGCTGTTTTTT
TRBJ1-1	many	.	TRBV2	CASSEGVVPEAFF	TGTGCCAGCAGTGAAGGAGTCGTCCCTGAAGCTTTCTTT
TRBJ2-3	.	TRBD2	TRBV27	CASSRRTSGGRHRDTQYF	TGTGCCAGCAGCCGGCGGACTAGCGGGGGGAGGCACAGAGATACGCAGTATTTT
TRBJ2-3	many	TRBD1	TRBV6-1	CASSLTGQGSFTDTQYF	TGTGCCAGCAGCCTAACTGGACAGGGCTCTTTCACAGATACGCAGTATTTT
TRBJ2-3	many	TRBD2	TRBV6-1	CASLGLAGPRGDTQYF	TGTGCCAGCCTGGGACTAGCGGGGCCCAGGGGAGATACGCAGTATTTT
TRBJ2-1	.	TRBD2	TRBV7-9	CASSLVVTSSHEQFF	TGTGCCAGCAGCTTAGTCGTGACTAGCAGTCATGAGCAGTTCTTC
TRBJ2-1	few	TRBD2	TRBV5-1	CASSLRGVYNEQFF	TGCGCCAGCAGCTTGCGGGGGGTATACAATGAGCAGTTCTTC
TRBJ1-1	many	TRBD1	TRBV4-3	CASSAGQGFPEAFF	TGCGCCAGCAGCGCGGGACAGGGGTTCCCTGAAGCTTTCTTT
TRBJ2-7	many	TRBD1	TRBV29-1	CSVPGTGTEQYF	TGCAGCGTCCCCGGGACAGGGACCGAGCAGTACTTC
TRBJ2-2	many	.	TRBV6-5	CASSYGGHTGELFF	TGTGCCAGCAGTTACGGAGGGCATACCGGGGAGCTGTTTTTT
TRBJ2-7	few	.	TRBV5-6	CASSWGPGTTTYEQYF	TGTGCCAGCAGCTGGGGCCCCGGGACAACCACCTACGAGCAGTACTTC
TRBJ1-1	many	.	TRBV5-1	CASSFGAEAFF	TGCGCCAGCAGCTTCGGCGCTGAAGCTTTCTTT
TRBJ2-1	.	.	TRBV7-8	CASSPTAGGNEQFF	TGTGCCAGCAGCCCGACGGCAGGGGGGAATGAGCAGTTCTTC
TRBJ2-5	.	.	TRBV20-1	CSARPRNQETQYF	TGCAGTGCTAGGCCTAGAAATCAAGAGACCCAGTACTTC
TRBJ1-2	many	TRBD1	TRBV20-1	CSASTQGANYGYTF	TGCAGTGCTAGCACTCAGGGGGCGAACTATGGCTACACCTTC
TRBJ1-5	many	.	TRBV27	CASRIQGTGQPQHF	TGTGCCAGCAGAATACAGGGAACTGGTCAGCCCCAGCATTTT
TRBJ2-5	.	.	TRBV12-3/TRBV12-4	CASSLGGSGGETQYF	TGTGCCAGCAGTTTAGGTGGGTCCGGAGGAGAGACCCAGTACTTC
TRBJ2-7	.	TRBD1	TRBV30	CAWGTGAYYEQYF	TGTGCCTGGGGGACAGGCGCGTACTACGAGCAGTACTTC
TRBJ1-5	many	.	TRBV7-8	CASSLRGYNQPQHF	TGTGCCAGCAGCTTAAGGGGTTACAATCAGCCCCAGCATTTT
TRBJ1-5	many	TRBD1	TRBV5-1	CASSWTGGNQPQHF	TGCGCCAGCAGCTGGACAGGGGGAAATCAGCCCCAGCATTTT
TRBJ1-1	many	.	TRBV10-3	CAISASGLNTEAFF	TGTGCCATCAGTGCATCCGGTCTCAACACTGAAGCTTTCTTT
TRBJ2-7	many	TRBD2	TRBV29-1	CSVGSGIRLSGKAYEQYF	TGCAGCGTTGGATCAGGGATAAGACTTAGCGGGAAGGCCTACGAGCAGTACTTC
TRBJ1-1	many	.	TRBV21-1	CASSNPPGQGVFNTEAFF	TGTGCCAGCAGCAACCCGCCCGGACAGGGCGTATTCAACACTGAAGCTTTCTTT
TRBJ2-1	many	.	TRBV4-3	CASSQGTASYNEQFF	TGCGCCAGCAGCCAAGGGACTGCCTCCTACAATGAGCAGTTCTTC
TRBJ1-2	many	.	TRBV9	CASSVEGTNYGYTF	TGTGCCAGCAGCGTAGAAGGGACTAACTATGGCTACACCTTC
TRBJ2-2	many	.	TRBV7-9	CANDIGELFF	TGTGCCAATGACATCGGGGAGCTGTTTTTT
TRBJ2-1	many	TRBD2	TRBV7-9	CASSLTSGTKVNEQFF	TGTGCCAGCAGCTTAACGTCCGGGACTAAGGTCAATGAGCAGTTCTTC
TRBJ2-1	many	.	TRBV12-3/TRBV12-4	CASSFVGSYNEQFF	TGTGCCAGCAGTTTTGTAGGCTCCTACAATGAGCAGTTCTTC